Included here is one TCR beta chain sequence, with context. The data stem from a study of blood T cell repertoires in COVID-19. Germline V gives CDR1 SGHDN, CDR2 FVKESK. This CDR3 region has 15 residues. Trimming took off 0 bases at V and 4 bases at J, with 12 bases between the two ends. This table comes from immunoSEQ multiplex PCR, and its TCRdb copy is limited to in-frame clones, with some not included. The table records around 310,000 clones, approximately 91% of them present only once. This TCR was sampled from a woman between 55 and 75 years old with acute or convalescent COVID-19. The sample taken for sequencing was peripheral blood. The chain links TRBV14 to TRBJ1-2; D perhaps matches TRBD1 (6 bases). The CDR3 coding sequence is TGTGCCAGCAGCCAAGACAGGGGAGGGAGCTATGGCTACACCTTC. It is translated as CASSQDRGGSYGYTF.